Listed below are T cell receptor beta chains from one sample, sequenced in a study of control samples from healthy donors and cancer patients. TCRdb's table, derived via immunoSEQ multiplex PCR, lists solely in-frame clones and lacks some. Of more than 25,000 clones listed, about 90% are singletons. Sequenced sample: formalin-fixed, paraffin-embedded tissue. The receptors were sampled from a female donor with melanoma. The CDR3 runs from the conserved cysteine through the conserved F or W. The order of the fields is V gene, CDR3 length, clone size, D gene, J gene, CDR3 protein, CDR3 DNA. A D gene is named only where the DNA matches it firmly. The listing skips clone size in some rows; elsewhere it reads once, few, many or a size class.

TRBV7-3	13	.	.	TRBJ2-3	CASSHGSADTQYF	TGTGCCAGCAGCCATGGGTCAGCAGATACGCAGTATTTT
TRBV10-3	16	few	.	TRBJ1-5	CAISRDGVNSNQPQHF	TGTGCCATCAGCCGGGACGGAGTGAATAGCAATCAGCCCCAGCATTTT
TRBV4-1	17	.	TRBD2	TRBJ2-7	CASSQDMRGLAGSEQYF	TGCGCCAGCAGCCAAGATATGAGGGGACTAGCGGGTTCCGAGCAGTACTTC
TRBV10-3	14	.	.	TRBJ1-1	CAISENGANTEAFF	TGTGCCATCAGTGAGAATGGGGCGAACACTGAAGCTTTCTTT
TRBV10-3	15	.	.	TRBJ1-1	CAIRRQLNGNTEAFF	TGTGCCATCAGACGGCAACTCAATGGGAACACTGAAGCTTTCTTT
TRBV15	15	.	.	TRBJ1-4	CATSTGQIGGEKLFF	TGTGCCACCAGCACCGGCCAGATTGGGGGAGAAAAACTGTTTTTT
TRBV6-6	13	.	.	TRBJ1-1	CASSPPGNTEAFF	TGTGCCAGCAGCCCTCCGGGGAACACTGAAGCTTTCTTT
TRBV6-5	13	.	TRBD2	TRBJ2-1	CASTTSGSNEQFF	TGTGCCAGCACGACTAGCGGGAGTAATGAGCAGTTCTTC
TRBV7-6	14	.	.	TRBJ1-5	CASSLLGINQPQHF	TGTGCCAGCAGCTTATTGGGGATCAATCAGCCCCAGCATTTT
TRBV10-3	15	.	TRBD1	TRBJ1-2	CAIRGGTGGGYGYTF	TGTGCCATCAGGGGGGGGACAGGGGGCGGCTATGGCTACACCTTC
TRBV7-9	13	.	TRBD1	TRBJ1-2	CASSSDRDYGYTF	TGTGCCAGCAGCTCCGACAGGGACTATGGCTACACCTTC
TRBV5-6	15	.	TRBD1	TRBJ2-5	CASRAYGTGQETQYF	TGTGCCAGCCGAGCTTATGGGACAGGGCAAGAGACCCAGTACTTC
TRBV6-2/TRBV6-3	12	.	.	TRBJ2-5	CASSHGPETQYF	TGTGCCAGCAGCCACGGCCCCGAGACCCAGTACTTC
TRBV7-2	12	few	.	TRBJ1-5	CASSPAPGPQHF	TGTGCCAGCAGTCCTGCCCCGGGGCCCCAGCATTTT
TRBV19	16	.	TRBD2	TRBJ2-2	CASRGGAGGWTGELFF	TGTGCCAGCCGGGGCGGAGCGGGAGGTTGGACCGGGGAGCTGTTTTTT
TRBV7-9	12	once	.	TRBJ1-3	CASSLDGNTIYF	TGTGCCAGCAGCTTAGATGGAAACACCATATATTTT
TRBV4-1	18	.	.	TRBJ2-1	CASSQDTFGGSGYNEQFF	TGCGCCAGCAGCCAAGACACTTTTGGGGGGAGCGGTTACAATGAGCAGTTCTTC
TRBV7-2	15	.	.	TRBJ2-1	CASRLDRVSYNEQFF	TGTGCCAGCAGATTAGACAGAGTATCCTACAATGAGCAGTTCTTC
TRBV7-2	16	.	TRBD2	TRBJ2-4	CASSLALGLAENIQYF	TGTGCCAGCAGCTTAGCTCTGGGACTAGCGGAAAACATTCAGTACTTC